This T cell receptor beta chain appears in the sequencing data of a study of T cell responses to AZD1222 COVID-19 vaccine. This CDR3 contains 13 residues. The germline CDR1 and CDR2 sequences are MDHEN and SYDVKM. Trimming cost V 6 bases and J 6 bases, with 12 bases left between them. Data came from immunoSEQ multiplex PCR; TCRdb stores just in-frame clones and leaves some out. The table records around 140,000 clones, 92% of them present only once. Turning to this clone: Its antigen is unknown.

Findings of the study overall: At study baseline, merely a handful of AZD1222 recipients were seropositive. Close to half of all spike-specific TCRs reportedly target regions of the variants that are unmutated. Sampled repertoires all dated from after the peak T cell response. It should be noted that donors were predominantly white British and more often female, and clonal diversity was possibly underestimated.

The chain is built from TRBV28 and TRBJ1-5; TRBD1 might be the D (6 bases). This TCR was recovered from an adult in good health. Source: peripheral blood, taken on day 0 of AZD1222 vaccination. DNA of the CDR3: TGTGCCAGCAGGGATACAGGGAGTCAGCCCCAGCATTTT. This translates into CASRDTGSQPQHF.